The entry below gives a single TCR beta chain sequence along with its context. These data originate in a study of cytomegalovirus exposure and HLA in healthy donors. PCR involved 60 Vbeta and 13 Jbeta primers. Assay used: immunoSEQ multiplex PCR; TCRdb lists only in-frame clones, some missing. The data contain approximately 150,000 clones, roughly three quarters of them singletons. The clonotype comes from a woman in her forties in good health and CMV-seronegative. The sample comprised PBMCs.

The CDR3 reads CSAGDYAGDTF. CDR3 in DNA: TGCAGTGCTGGGGATTATGCCGGGGACACCTTC. The J gene is TRBJ1-2, the V gene TRBV20-1; D gene uncertain. V lost 5 bases, J lost 12 bases, and 16 bases lay in between. The CDR3 is 11 residues long. From germline, CDR1 is DFQATT and CDR2 SNEGSKA (reference sequence).